The rows below give T cell receptor beta chains drawn from one sample of a study of technical replicates of blood from a handful of donors. Profiling relied on immunoSEQ multiplex PCR, and the TCRdb table lists in-frame clones only, not all of them. This sample yields some 85,000 clones, of which roughly 96% are seen a single time; under 0.4% belongs to the top ten. Sample: T cells isolated from PBMCs. The receptors stem from a human donor in good health. The CDR3 runs from the conserved cysteine through the conserved F or W. Each record gives: J gene, D gene, V gene, CDR3 protein, CDR3 DNA. The D gene is left open where the match is weak.

TRBJ1-3 . TRBV5-1 CASSHTLVDSGNTIYF TGCGCCAGCAGCCACACCCTGGTTGACTCTGGAAACACCATATATTTT
TRBJ2-7 . TRBV19 CASSTQTGNSYEQYF TGTGCCAGTAGTACTCAAACAGGGAACTCCTACGAGCAGTACTTC
TRBJ1-2 . TRBV4-1 CASRPGGAFANYGYTF TGCGCCAGCCGGCCGGGGGGGGCCTTTGCTAACTATGGCTACACCTTC
TRBJ1-1 TRBD1 TRBV11-2 CASSLDWTGGTEAFF TGTGCCAGCAGCTTAGATTGGACAGGGGGCACTGAAGCTTTCTTT
TRBJ2-3 TRBD2 TRBV10-3 CAISDLGVAGGSGDTQYF TGTGCCATCAGTGATCTTGGGGTAGCGGGAGGGTCTGGAGATACGCAGTATTTT
TRBJ2-4 . TRBV5-1 CASSPDMDQGDYIQYF TGCGCCAGCAGCCCGGATATGGACCAAGGGGATTACATTCAGTACTTC
TRBJ2-3 . TRBV6-5 CAHGRGDTQYF TGTGCCCACGGCCGCGGAGATACGCAGTATTTT
TRBJ2-1 TRBD2 TRBV7-7 CASSLDIYPGGWIEQFF TGTGCCAGCAGCTTAGATATTTACCCGGGAGGCTGGATTGAGCAGTTCTTC
TRBJ2-7 . TRBV5-5 CASSLDPGEADEQYF TGTGCCAGCAGCTTGGATCCGGGGGAAGCGGACGAGCAGTACTTC
TRBJ2-3 . TRBV18 CASSVTRRTLDTQYF TGTGCCAGCTCGGTGACTAGGAGGACCCTAGATACGCAGTATTTT
TRBJ2-1 TRBD2 TRBV27 CAIRVAGFNEQFF TGTGCCATTAGGGTAGCGGGGTTCAATGAGCAGTTCTTC
TRBJ1-2 TRBD1 TRBV7-2 CASSRNRDRPLANYGYTF TGTGCCAGCAGCCGAAACCGGGACAGGCCCTTAGCTAACTATGGCTACACCTTC
TRBJ1-4 . TRBV11-3 CASSLVSGQPNELFF TGTGCCAGCAGCTTAGTTTCCGGACAGCCCAATGAACTGTTTTTT
TRBJ2-3 . TRBV5-1 CASSELDTQYF TGCGCCAGCAGCGAACTGGATACGCAGTATTTT
TRBJ2-7 . TRBV4-3 CASSQDGGYYIDEQYF TGCGCCAGCAGCCAAGATGGAGGCTACTATATTGACGAGCAGTACTTC
TRBJ2-1 TRBD2 TRBV19 CASSETSGELAPNNEQFF TGTGCCAGTAGTGAGACTAGCGGGGAACTGGCCCCAAACAATGAGCAGTTCTTC
TRBJ1-5 TRBD1 TRBV2 CASTDGTGNQPQHF TGTGCCAGCACCGACGGGACAGGGAATCAGCCCCAGCATTTT
TRBJ2-1 . TRBV29-1 CSVEFGAKLGQFF TGCAGCGTTGAATTCGGAGCGAAGCTGGGGCAGTTCTTC
TRBJ1-5 . TRBV28 CASSYPRQPQHF TGTGCCAGCAGTTACCCGCGCCAGCCCCAGCATTTT